The 21 T cell receptor beta chains below all came from one sample that was sequenced in a study of blood T cell repertoires in COVID-19. The assay was immunoSEQ multiplex PCR, and TCRdb's table has in-frame clones only and misses some. The sample yields 150,000 to 200,000 clones, around three quarters seen once. Source material: peripheral blood. These receptors all come from a man aged 55 to 70 with active or convalescent COVID-19.

The J gene is TRBJ1-3, the V gene TRBV7-9, with a weak D call TRBD1 (5 bases). The CDR3 has 16 amino acids. In germline, CDR1 is SEHNR, CDR2 FQNEAQ (reference sequence). V was shortened by 3 bases and J by 0 bases, with 12 bases between the two germline ends. The CDR3 sequence is CASSLSDTVSGNTIYF. DNA of the CDR3: TGTGCCAGCAGCTTGTCGGACACCGTCTCTGGAAACACCATATATTTT.

The chain recombines TRBV28 with TRBJ1-5; 8 bases align to TRBD1. The CDR3 is made up of 15 amino acids. V was pared by 6 bases and J by 4 bases, with 8 bases of the junction left unmatched. Germline V lookup: CDR1 MDHEN, CDR2 SYDVKM. CDR3 amino acids: CASRQGGFRNQPQHF. The CDR3 coding sequence is TGTGCCAGCAGACAGGGGGGTTTCCGGAATCAGCCCCAGCATTTT. Using reference TRBV28 and TRBJ1-5 for the parts outside the CDR3, the full variable domain is DVKVTQSSRYLVKRTGEKVFLECVQDMDHENMFWYRQDPGLGLRLIYFSYDVKMKEKGDIPEGYSVSREKKERFSLILESASTNQTSMYLCASRQGGFRNQPQHFGDGTRLSIL.

The chain uses TRBV7-2 and TRBJ1-3, with D unclear. V was shortened by 4 bases and J by 2 bases, with 18 bases between the two germline ends. This CDR3 region has 17 residues. Germline loops: CDR1 SGHTA, CDR2 FQGNSA. The CDR3 here is CASSYSGSRLTGNTIYF. DNA of the CDR3: TGTGCCAGCAGCTACTCGGGGAGTAGACTAACTGGAAACACCATATATTTT.

This chain connects TRBV6-5 to TRBJ2-4; D ambiguous. The CDR3 covers 13 residues. The germline V and J ends were trimmed by 7 bases and 0 bases, with 7 bases remaining between them. CDR1 and CDR2 from the germline V gene are MNHEY and SVGAGI. The CDR3 coding sequence is TGTGCCAGCATGGGCCCAGCCAAAAACATTCAGTACTTC. Its translation: CASMGPAKNIQYF.

This clone was recorded once. V is TRBV11-2 and J is TRBJ2-4; 7 bases are shared with TRBD2. J lost 1 base, V lost 5 bases, and 14 bases had no gene match. There are 18 residues in the CDR3. Per the germline V gene, CDR1 is SGHAT and CDR2 is FQNNGV. The CDR3 DNA reads TGTGCCAGCAGCCCTATGGGGCGGGGGAGTGTGGCCAAAAACATTCAGTACTTC. Its protein product is CASSPMGRGSVAKNIQYF.

Worth noting for this clone: The same CDR3 can be traced to other DNA sequences in this sample. The chain uses TRBV6-5 and TRBJ1-2, with 7 nucleotides matching TRBD1. The CDR3 runs to 14 residues. Germline V gives CDR1 MNHEY, CDR2 SVGAGI. V lost 2 bases, J lost 6 bases, and 6 bases stayed unmatched. The chain's CDR3 is CASSYGGTEDGYTF. The CDR3 DNA follows: TGTGCCAGCAGTTACGGCGGGACAGAAGATGGCTACACCTTC.

The chain links TRBV4-1 to TRBJ1-6; TRBD1 agrees at 8 bases. The J segment lost 8 bases and the V segment lost 4 bases, leaving 7 bases of the junction unmatched. CDR1 and CDR2 (germline): MGHRA, YSYEKL. The CDR3 is 15 residues long. CDR3 DNA: TGCGCCAGCAGCCCAGGACAGGGAACATATTCACCCCTCCACTTT. Translation: CASSPGQGTYSPLHF.

In DNA, the CDR3 is TGTGCCAGCAGTTTAAACGGGAAGGCAGATACGCAGTATTTT. Residues: CASSLNGKADTQYF. This chain uses TRBV27 with TRBJ2-3, with D tentatively TRBD2 (5 bases). The CDR3 runs 14 residues. Germline V gene data show CDR1 as MNHEY and CDR2 as SMNVEV (reference sequence). V was pared by 2 bases and J by 4 bases, with 10 bases between.

The chain uses TRBV9 and TRBJ1-1; D remains ambiguous. Germline CDR1 SGDLS, CDR2 YYNGEE. This CDR3 contains 14 residues. The V end was cut by 3 bases, the J end by 6 bases, with 15 bases between. The CDR3, as DNA: TGTGCCAGCAGCGCTGACGGGGATGGTTCTGAAGCTTTCTTT. This gives the protein CASSADGDGSEAFF.

This rearrangement joins TRBV9 to TRBJ1-1, with D possibly being TRBD1 (5 bases). V shed 7 bases and J shed 3 bases, with 13 bases lying between them. CDR1 and CDR2 from the germline V gene are SGDLS and YYNGEE. This CDR3 is 13 amino acids long. This chain's CDR3 is CASGGVGYTEAFF. CDR3 in DNA: TGTGCCAGCGGAGGGGTTGGGTACACTGAAGCTTTCTTT.

Here the CDR3 reads CASSLQDRGNTEAFF. In DNA, the CDR3 is TGCGCCAGCAGCTTACAGGACAGGGGGAACACTGAAGCTTTCTTT. The chain links TRBV4-3 to TRBJ1-1; 9 bases are a match to TRBD1. Germline lookup yields CDR1 LGHNA and CDR2 YSLEER. Losses at the gene ends were 5 bases for V and 1 base for J; bases not matched to a gene: 5. The CDR3 loop spans 15 amino acids.

The chain combines TRBV5-1 with TRBJ2-7; 7 nucleotides match TRBD1. The CDR3 sequence is 13 residues long. Losses at the gene ends were 5 bases for V and 7 bases for J; bases not matched to a gene: 9. Germline V gene sequence: CDR1 SGHRS, CDR2 YFSETQ. DNA for the CDR3: TGCGCCAGCAGTGACAGGGCCGGTTGGGAGCAGTACTTC. Encoded protein: CASSDRAGWEQYF. The full variable domain, in which reference TRBV5-1 and TRBJ2-7 provide the parts outside the CDR3, is KAGVTQTPRYLIKTRGQQVTLSCSPISGHRSVSWYQQTPGQGLQFLFEYFSETQRNKGNFPGRFSGRQFSNSRSEMNVSTLELGDSALYLCASSDRAGWEQYFGPGTRLTVT.

V is TRBV7-2 and J is TRBJ1-2, with D unclear. Germline-derived CDR1 and CDR2 are SGHTA and FQGNSA. The CDR3 sequence is 12 residues long. Trimming removed 2 bases from V and 7 bases from J, with 8 bases in between. DNA for the CDR3: TGTGCCAGCAGCTTATTATCTAGTGGCTACACCTTC. It is translated as CASSLLSSGYTF.

The V gene is TRBV11-1, the J gene TRBJ1-1; D is perhaps TRBD1 (6 bases). Trimming cost V 5 bases and J 7 bases, with 14 bases left between them. Germline CDR1 reads SGHAT; CDR2 reads FQDESV (reference sequence). The CDR3 runs 13 residues. Written as DNA, the CDR3 is TGTGCCAGCAGCCACACGGGGACAAGTGAAGCTTTCTTT. As protein: CASSHTGTSEAFF.

The rearrangement joins TRBV28 to TRBJ2-1; 9 bases agree with TRBD1. Germline V CDR1 and CDR2: MDHEN, SYDVKM. V gave up 5 bases and J gave up 6 bases; unmatched junction bases: 8. The CDR3 runs to 15 residues. The CDR3 spells CASSLYRGLGNEQFF. The CDR3 DNA follows: TGTGCCAGCAGTCTCTACAGGGGGCTAGGCAATGAGCAGTTCTTC.

This chain connects TRBV7-3 to TRBJ2-1; 7 nucleotides agree with TRBD2. The V and J ends lost 2 bases and 0 bases, in that order; junction bases with no gene match: 7. Germline loops: CDR1 SGHTA, CDR2 FQGTGA. The CDR3 totals 17 residues. CDR3 DNA sequence: TGTGCCAGCAGCTTACCCCCAGCGGGGAGCTCCTACAATGAGCAGTTCTTC. It encodes CASSLPPAGSSYNEQFF.

The chain has TRBV25-1 and TRBJ1-2, with D perhaps matching TRBD1 (5 bases). V was shortened by 6 bases and J by 2 bases, with 13 bases between the two germline ends. CDR1 is MGHDK, CDR2 SYGVNS, per germline. The CDR3 has 14 residues. DNA of the CDR3: TGTGCCAGCAGCCATGGGGGGACCAACTATGGCTACACCTTC. Protein product: CASSHGGTNYGYTF.

As concerns this clone: This may stem from a read error, because a much larger clone lies one nucleotide away. The genes are TRBV7-2 and TRBJ1-3; D uncertain. This CDR3 has 13 amino acids. Trimming took off 0 bases at V and 3 bases at J, with 3 bases between the two ends. CDR1 is SGHTA and CDR2 is FQGNSA in the germline V gene. The CDR3 DNA follows: TGTGCCAGCAGCTTAGCTAATGGAAACACCATATATTTT. It codes for CASSLANGNTIYF.

The chain carries TRBV27 and TRBJ2-4, with 8 bases matching TRBD1. The CDR3 has 14 amino acids. The V and J ends lost 3 bases and 2 bases, in that order; junction bases with no gene match: 0. From germline, CDR1 is MNHEY and CDR2 SMNVEV (reference sequence). CDR3 residues: CASSFRGPKNIQYF. In DNA form, the CDR3 reads TGTGCCAGCAGTTTCAGGGGGCCCAAAAACATTCAGTACTTC.

This chain uses TRBV19 with TRBJ1-3; 7 bases match TRBD1. Germline V gene data show CDR1 as LNHDA and CDR2 as SQIVND (reference sequence). With V trimmed by 3 bases and J by 2 bases, 4 bases remained unmatched. CDR3 length equals 15 residues. CDR3 residues: CASSIGQVTGNTIYF. CDR3 bases: TGTGCCAGTAGTATTGGACAGGTGACTGGAAACACCATATATTTT. The full variable domain, its missing parts supplied by reference TRBV19 and TRBJ1-3, is DGGITQSPKYLFRKEGQNVTLSCEQNLNHDAMYWYRQDPGQGLRLIYYSQIVNDFQKGDIAEGYSVSREKKESFPLTVTSAQKNPTAFYLCASSIGQVTGNTIYFGEGSWLTVV.

The chain links TRBV28 to TRBJ2-7, with 10 bases lining up with TRBD1. Per the germline V gene, CDR1 is MDHEN and CDR2 is SYDVKM. The CDR3 has 14 amino acids. The ends lost 6 bases at V and 6 bases at J; junction bases unmatched: 8. In DNA, the CDR3 is TGTGCCAGCAGATCCGGGACAGGGGAAAGCGAGCAGTACTTC. Translation: CASRSGTGESEQYF. The variable domain in full, completed from reference TRBV28 and TRBJ2-7, reads DVKVTQSSRYLVKRTGEKVFLECVQDMDHENMFWYRQDPGLGLRLIYFSYDVKMKEKGDIPEGYSVSREKKERFSLILESASTNQTSMYLCASRSGTGESEQYFGPGTRLTVT.